This TCR beta chain was sequenced for a study of blood T cell repertoires in COVID-19. V was clipped by 5 bases and J by 5 bases; unmatched bases: 6. CDR3 length: 13 amino acids. In the source study's methods: Reference gene primer amplification in the assay estimated nucleated cell counts. Clones were sequenced by immunoSEQ multiplex PCR, and TCRdb holds only the in-frame ones, with some missing. D and trimming were read from the DNA, whereas the V and J calls and clone size are those reported in that table. This table has roughly 290,000 clones, 90% appearing once. Cohorts were based on clinical histories the participants reported.

This TCR was recovered from a woman aged 18-29 years with acute COVID-19. The sample comprised PBMCs or T cells enriched from blood (not recorded which). The chain joins TRBV12-3 or TRBV12-4 to TRBJ2-7; 7 positions agree with TRBD1. CDR3 sequence (DNA): TGTGCCAGCAGTCGTGACAGGGTGGACGAGCAGTACTTC. This sequence encodes CASSRDRVDEQYF.